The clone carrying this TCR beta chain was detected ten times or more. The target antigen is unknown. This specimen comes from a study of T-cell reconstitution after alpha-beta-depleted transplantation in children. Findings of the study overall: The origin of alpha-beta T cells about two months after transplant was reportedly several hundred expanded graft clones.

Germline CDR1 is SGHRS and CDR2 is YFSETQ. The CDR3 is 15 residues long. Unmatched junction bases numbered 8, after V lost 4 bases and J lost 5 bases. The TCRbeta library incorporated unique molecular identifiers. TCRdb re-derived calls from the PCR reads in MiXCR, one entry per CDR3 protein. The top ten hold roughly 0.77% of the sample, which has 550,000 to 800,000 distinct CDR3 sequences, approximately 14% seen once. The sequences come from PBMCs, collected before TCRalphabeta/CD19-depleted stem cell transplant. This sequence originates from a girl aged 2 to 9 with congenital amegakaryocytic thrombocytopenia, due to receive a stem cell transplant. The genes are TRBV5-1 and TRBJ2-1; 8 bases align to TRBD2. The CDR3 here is CASSRGGRENNEQFF. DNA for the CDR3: TGCGCCAGCAGCCGCGGGGGGCGGGAGAACAATGAGCAGTTCTTC.